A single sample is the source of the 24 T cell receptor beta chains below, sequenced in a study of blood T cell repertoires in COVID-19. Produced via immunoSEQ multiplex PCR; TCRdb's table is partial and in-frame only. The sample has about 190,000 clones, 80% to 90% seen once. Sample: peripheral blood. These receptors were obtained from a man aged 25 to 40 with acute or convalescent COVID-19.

The CDR3 nucleotides read TGCGCCAGCAGCCCACCGGGACAGGGTAATGGCTACACCTTC. Its translation is CASSPPGQGNGYTF. The chain recombines TRBV5-1 with TRBJ1-2; 9 nucleotides align to TRBD1. This CDR3 spans 14 amino acids. After removal of 4 bases from V and 6 bases from J, the junction contained 7 bases not matched to a gene. In germline, CDR1 is SGHRS, CDR2 YFSETQ.

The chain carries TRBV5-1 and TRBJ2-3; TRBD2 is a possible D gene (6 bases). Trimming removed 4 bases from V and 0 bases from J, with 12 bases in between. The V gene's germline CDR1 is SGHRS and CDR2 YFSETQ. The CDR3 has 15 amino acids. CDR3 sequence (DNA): TGCGCCAGCAGCGGGAGGCCGCTCAGCACAGATACGCAGTATTTT. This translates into CASSGRPLSTDTQYF.

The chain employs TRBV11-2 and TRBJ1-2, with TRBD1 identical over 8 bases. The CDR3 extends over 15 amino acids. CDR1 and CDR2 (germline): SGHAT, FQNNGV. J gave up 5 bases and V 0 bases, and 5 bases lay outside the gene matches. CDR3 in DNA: TGTGCCAGCAGCTTAGAGGGGACAGGTCTTTATGGCTACACCTTC. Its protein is CASSLEGTGLYGYTF.

DNA of the CDR3: TGTGCCAGCAGCGTGTCGGGAACGGGAAACACCATATATTTT. This gives the protein CASSVSGTGNTIYF. The V and J genes are TRBV5-5 and TRBJ1-3; the D is unclear. The CDR3 sequence is 14 residues long. CDR1 and CDR2 from the germline V gene are SGHKS and YYEKEE (reference sequence). Trimming removed 4 bases at V and 4 bases at J, with 12 bases between. The variable domain in full, with the rest retrieved from reference TRBV5-5 and TRBJ1-3, is DAGVTQSPTHLIKTRGQQVTLRCSPISGHKSVSWYQQVLGQGPQFIFQYYEKEERGRGNFPDRFSARQFPNYSSELNVNALLLGDSALYLCASSVSGTGNTIYFGEGSWLTVV.

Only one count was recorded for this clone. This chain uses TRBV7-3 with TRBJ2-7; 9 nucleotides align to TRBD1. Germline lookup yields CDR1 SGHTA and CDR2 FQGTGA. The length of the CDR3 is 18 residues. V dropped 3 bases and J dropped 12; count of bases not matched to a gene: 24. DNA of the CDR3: TGTGCCAGCAGCTTCCTTACCCGGGACAGGGCAGTTGGAGAGGAGGTGTACTTC. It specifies CASSFLTRDRAVGEEVYF.

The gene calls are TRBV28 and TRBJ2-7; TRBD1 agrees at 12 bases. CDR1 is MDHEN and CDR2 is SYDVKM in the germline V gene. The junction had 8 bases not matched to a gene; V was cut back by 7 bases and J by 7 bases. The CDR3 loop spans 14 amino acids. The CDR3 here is CASNEGQGAGEQYF. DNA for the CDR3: TGTGCCAGCAACGAGGGACAGGGGGCGGGTGAGCAGTACTTC.

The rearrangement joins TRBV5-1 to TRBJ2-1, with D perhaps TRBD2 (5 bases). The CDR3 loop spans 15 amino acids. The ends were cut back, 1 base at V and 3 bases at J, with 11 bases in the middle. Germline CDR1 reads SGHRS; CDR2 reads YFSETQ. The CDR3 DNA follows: TGCGCCAGCAGCTTGCCCACGACTATCTACAATGAGCAGTTCTTC. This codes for CASSLPTTIYNEQFF.

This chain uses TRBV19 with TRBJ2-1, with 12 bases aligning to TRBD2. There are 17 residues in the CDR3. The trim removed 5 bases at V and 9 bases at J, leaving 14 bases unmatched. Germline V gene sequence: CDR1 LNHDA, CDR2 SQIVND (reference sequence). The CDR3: CASSVLAGGLGGVEQFF. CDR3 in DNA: TGTGCCAGTAGTGTGCTAGCGGGAGGGCTAGGCGGTGTTGAGCAGTTCTTC.

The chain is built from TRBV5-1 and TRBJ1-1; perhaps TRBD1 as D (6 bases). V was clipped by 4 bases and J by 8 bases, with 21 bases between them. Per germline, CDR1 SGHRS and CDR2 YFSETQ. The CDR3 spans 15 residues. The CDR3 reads CASSAHWTDPNEAFF. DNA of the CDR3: TGCGCCAGCAGCGCCCATTGGACAGATCCGAACGAAGCTTTCTTT.

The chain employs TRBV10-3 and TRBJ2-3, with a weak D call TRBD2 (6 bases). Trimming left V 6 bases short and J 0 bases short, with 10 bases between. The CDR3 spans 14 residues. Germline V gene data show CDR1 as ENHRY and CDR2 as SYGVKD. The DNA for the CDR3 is TGTGCCATCAGAACTAGCTACAGCACAGATACGCAGTATTTT. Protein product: CAIRTSYSTDTQYF.

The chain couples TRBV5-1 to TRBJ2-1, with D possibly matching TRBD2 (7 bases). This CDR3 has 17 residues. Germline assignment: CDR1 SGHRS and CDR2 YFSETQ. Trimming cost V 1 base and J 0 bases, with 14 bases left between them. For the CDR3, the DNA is TGCGCCAGCAGCTTGAGGGGGGGCCGAAGCTCCTACAATGAGCAGTTCTTC. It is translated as CASSLRGGRSSYNEQFF.

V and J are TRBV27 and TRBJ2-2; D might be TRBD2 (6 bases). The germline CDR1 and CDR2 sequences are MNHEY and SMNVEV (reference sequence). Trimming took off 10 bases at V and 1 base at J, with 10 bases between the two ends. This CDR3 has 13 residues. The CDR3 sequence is CAIGGLNTGELFF. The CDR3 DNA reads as TGTGCCATTGGGGGGTTGAACACCGGGGAGCTGTTTTTT.

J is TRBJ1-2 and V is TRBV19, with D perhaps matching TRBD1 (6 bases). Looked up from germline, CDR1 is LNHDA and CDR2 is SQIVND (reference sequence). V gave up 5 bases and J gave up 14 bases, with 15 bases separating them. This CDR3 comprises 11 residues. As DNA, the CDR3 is TGTGCCAGTAGTCAGGGGCCAGTTTTTACCTTC. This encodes CASSQGPVFTF.

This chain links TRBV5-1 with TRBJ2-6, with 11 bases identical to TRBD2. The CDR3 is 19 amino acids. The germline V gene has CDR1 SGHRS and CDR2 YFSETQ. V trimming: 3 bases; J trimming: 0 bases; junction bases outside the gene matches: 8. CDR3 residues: CASSYDLAGGHSGANVLTF. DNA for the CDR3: TGCGCCAGCAGCTACGACTTAGCGGGGGGGCACTCTGGGGCCAACGTCCTGACTTTC.

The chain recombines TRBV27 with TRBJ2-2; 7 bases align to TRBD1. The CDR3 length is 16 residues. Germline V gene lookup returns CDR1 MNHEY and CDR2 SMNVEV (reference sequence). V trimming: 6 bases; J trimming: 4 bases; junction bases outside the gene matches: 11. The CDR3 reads CASSAKGAGGTGELFF. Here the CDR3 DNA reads TGTGCCAGCAGCGCTAAGGGGGCAGGGGGCACCGGGGAGCTGTTTTTT.

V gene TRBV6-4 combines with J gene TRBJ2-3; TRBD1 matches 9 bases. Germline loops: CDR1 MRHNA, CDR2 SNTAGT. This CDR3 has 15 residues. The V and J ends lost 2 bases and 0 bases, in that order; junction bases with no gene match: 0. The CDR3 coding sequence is TGTGCCAGCAGTGACGGGACAGGGAGCACAGATACGCAGTATTTT. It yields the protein CASSDGTGSTDTQYF.

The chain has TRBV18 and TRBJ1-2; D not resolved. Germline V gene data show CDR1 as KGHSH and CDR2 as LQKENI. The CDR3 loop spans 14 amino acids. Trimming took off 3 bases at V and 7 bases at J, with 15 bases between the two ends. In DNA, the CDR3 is TGTGCCAGCTCACCTGCTTGGCAGAACGCTGGCTACACCTTC. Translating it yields CASSPAWQNAGYTF.

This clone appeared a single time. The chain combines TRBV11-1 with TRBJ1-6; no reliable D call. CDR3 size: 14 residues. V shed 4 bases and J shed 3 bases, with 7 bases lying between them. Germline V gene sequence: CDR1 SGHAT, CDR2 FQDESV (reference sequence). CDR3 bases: TGTGCCAGCAGCTATGAGAACTATAATTCACCCCTCCACTTT. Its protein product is CASSYENYNSPLHF. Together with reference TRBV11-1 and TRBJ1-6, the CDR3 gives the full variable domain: EAEVAQSPRYKITEKSQAVAFWCDPISGHATLYWYRQILGQGPELLVQFQDESVVDDSQLPKDRFSAERLKGVDSTLKIQPAELGDSAMYLCASSYENYNSPLHFGNGTRLTVT.

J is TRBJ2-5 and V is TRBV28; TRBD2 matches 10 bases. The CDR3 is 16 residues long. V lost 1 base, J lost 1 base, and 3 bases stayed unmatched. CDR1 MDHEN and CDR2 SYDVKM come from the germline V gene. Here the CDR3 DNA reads TGTGCCAGCAGTTTATTGGCTAGCGGGGGCCAAGAGACCCAGTACTTC. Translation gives CASSLLASGGQETQYF.

The CDR3 bases are TGTGCCAGCAGTTCTCCGGTGAACACCGGGGAGCTGTTTTTT. It specifies CASSSPVNTGELFF. V and J are TRBV27 and TRBJ2-2; D gene unclear. The CDR3 runs to 14 residues. Germline V gene data show CDR1 as MNHEY and CDR2 as SMNVEV (reference sequence). With 4 bases removed from V and 1 base from J, the gap between germline ends came to 7 bases.

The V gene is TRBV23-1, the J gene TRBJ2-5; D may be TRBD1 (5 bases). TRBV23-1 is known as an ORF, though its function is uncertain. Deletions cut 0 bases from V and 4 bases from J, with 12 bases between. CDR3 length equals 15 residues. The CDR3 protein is CASSQSQGLGETQYF. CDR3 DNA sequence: TGCGCCAGCAGTCAATCCCAGGGTTTGGGAGAGACCCAGTACTTC.

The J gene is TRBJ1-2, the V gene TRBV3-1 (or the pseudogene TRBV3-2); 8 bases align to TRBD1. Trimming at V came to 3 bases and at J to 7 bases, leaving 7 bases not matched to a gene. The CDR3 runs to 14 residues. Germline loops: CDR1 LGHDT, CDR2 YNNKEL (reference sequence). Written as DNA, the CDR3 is TGTGCCAGCAGCCAGGTCAGGGGGCTTTCTGGCTACACCTTC. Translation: CASSQVRGLSGYTF.

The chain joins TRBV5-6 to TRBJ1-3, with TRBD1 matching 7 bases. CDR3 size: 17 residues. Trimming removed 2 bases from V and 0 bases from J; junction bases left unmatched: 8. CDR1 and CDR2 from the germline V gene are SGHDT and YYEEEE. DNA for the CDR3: TGTGCCAGCAGCTTCAACAGGGGACAACTCTCTGGAAACACCATATATTTT. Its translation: CASSFNRGQLSGNTIYF. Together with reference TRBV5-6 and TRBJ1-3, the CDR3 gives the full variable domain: DAGVTQSPTHLIKTRGQQVTLRCSPKSGHDTVSWYQQALGQGPQFIFQYYEEEERQRGNFPDRFSGHQFPNYSSELNVNALLLGDSALYLCASSFNRGQLSGNTIYFGEGSWLTVV.

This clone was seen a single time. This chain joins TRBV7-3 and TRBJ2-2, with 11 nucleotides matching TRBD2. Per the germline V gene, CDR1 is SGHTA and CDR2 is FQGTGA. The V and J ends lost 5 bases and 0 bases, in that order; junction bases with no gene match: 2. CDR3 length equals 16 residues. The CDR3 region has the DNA TGTGCCAGCAGCCTAGCGGGGGGCCCGAACACCGGGGAGCTGTTTTTT. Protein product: CASSLAGGPNTGELFF.